The 27 T cell receptor beta chains in this list originate from one sample, sequenced in a study of EBV T-cell therapy then PD-1 blockade in nasopharyngeal carcinoma. These TCRs' antigens remain unknown. As to treatment: AdE1-LMPpoly-expanded autologous EBV-specific T-cell therapy followed by anti-PD-1 nivolumab. The protocol was immunoSEQ multiplex PCR, while the TCRdb copy is restricted to in-frame clones and leaves out a portion. This sample has 15,000 to 20,000 clones, with around 82% found just once. This specimen consisted of CD8+ T cells from blood, obtained at approximately day 30 from a patient whose treatment included autologous EBV-specific T cells and nivolumab. The receptor set was obtained from a man aged 35-49 years with nasopharyngeal carcinoma.

This chain's CDR3 is CASSYQMTGIRNTIYF. CDR3 nucleotides: TGTGCCAGCAGTTACCAGATGACAGGGATCAGAAACACCATATATTTT. The genes are TRBV6-6 and TRBJ1-3; 7 bases align to TRBD1. Germline values: CDR1 MNHNY, CDR2 SVGAGI (reference sequence). Unmatched junction bases numbered 9, after V lost 2 bases and J lost 5 bases. CDR3 length: 16 residues.

The chain employs TRBV6-1 and TRBJ1-5; weak D call: TRBD1 (6 bases). Trimming shortened V by 1 base and J by 9 bases, and 19 bases separated the two germline ends. In germline, CDR1 is MNHNS, CDR2 SASEGT. This CDR3 has 16 residues. The chain's CDR3 is CASSEGPTGLMGPQHF. In DNA, the CDR3 is TGTGCCAGCAGTGAAGGCCCTACAGGGCTCATGGGGCCCCAGCATTTT.

The rearrangement joins TRBV4-3 to TRBJ2-2; 7 nucleotides match TRBD1. This CDR3 has 16 amino acids. Trimming took 4 bases from V and 6 from J; bases not matched to a gene: 11. Germline CDR1 and CDR2: LGHNA and YSLEER. The CDR3 reads CASSRFVGTAPGELFF. The CDR3 DNA is TGCGCCAGCAGCCGATTCGTTGGGACAGCCCCCGGGGAGCTGTTTTTT.

This clone was observed once. V gene TRBV20-1 combines with J gene TRBJ2-7; D is ambiguous. Between the trimmed V and J ends, which lost 3 bases and 2 bases, there was a span of 17 bases. Looked up from germline, CDR1 is DFQATT and CDR2 is SNEGSKA (reference sequence). The CDR3 sequence is 15 residues long. The CDR3 bases are TGCAGTGCTAGTGACCTCGTTGGCCGACCCTACGAGCAGTACTTC. It specifies CSASDLVGRPYEQYF.

Relative to its sample, this clone is medium-sized. The chain is built from TRBV27 and TRBJ1-2; D is unclear. CDR1 is MNHEY, CDR2 SMNVEV, per germline (reference sequence). The CDR3 spans 12 residues. V lost 4 bases, J lost 0 bases, and 3 bases lay in between. The DNA for the CDR3 is TGTGCCAGCAGTTGGGCTAACTATGGCTACACCTTC. This sequence encodes CASSWANYGYTF.

Remarks on this clone: This CDR3 is also generated by other DNA sequences in the sample. The chain links TRBV29-1 to TRBJ2-7; D might be TRBD1 (6 bases). Trimming took 4 bases from V and 4 from J, leaving 11 bases between them. This CDR3 is 12 amino acids long. Germline values: CDR1 SQVTM, CDR2 ANQGSEA. The CDR3 spells CSVVGQGYEQYF. The CDR3 coding sequence is TGCAGCGTTGTGGGGCAGGGGTACGAGCAGTACTTC.

The chain recombines TRBV6-5 with TRBJ1-1; D not certain. The germline V gene encodes CDR1 MNHEY and CDR2 SVGAGI. The CDR3 loop spans 16 amino acids. The ends were cut back, 0 bases at V and 5 bases at J, with 16 bases in the middle. The DNA of the CDR3 is TGTGCCAGCAGTTACTCGTTGAGGGATCGTAGGACTGAAGCTTTCTTT. It yields the protein CASSYSLRDRRTEAFF.

This rearrangement joins TRBV18 to TRBJ2-5, with 7 bases identical to TRBD2. The CDR3 has 16 residues. After removal of 0 bases from V and 1 base from J, the junction contained 5 bases not matched to a gene. Germline V lookup: CDR1 KGHSH, CDR2 LQKENI. The CDR3 nucleotides are TGTGCCAGCTCACCACCGGCAGCGGGGAGCCAAGAGACCCAGTACTTC. Residues: CASSPPAAGSQETQYF.

This rearrangement joins TRBV6-2 or TRBV6-3 to TRBJ2-1; the match to TRBD1 covers 7 bases. The CDR3 totals 15 residues. The V gene end was trimmed by 4 bases and the J gene end by 5 bases; junction bases not matched to a gene: 8. Per the germline V gene, CDR1 is MNHEY and CDR2 is SVGEGT. DNA for the CDR3: TGTGCCAGCAGTTCCCAAGGGGGCGGGCACAATGAGCAGTTCTTC. Encoded protein: CASSSQGGGHNEQFF.

The rearrangement joins TRBV2 to TRBJ2-7; a possible D gene is TRBD2 (6 bases). Trimming pared 6 bases from V and 2 bases from J, leaving 20 bases between. The CDR3 is made up of 16 amino acids. CDR1 SNHLY and CDR2 FYNNEI come from the germline V gene. The CDR3 spells CASRDNAGLPPYEQYF. As DNA, the CDR3 is TGTGCCAGCAGAGATAACGCGGGACTCCCTCCCTACGAGCAGTACTTC.

The chain has TRBV27 and TRBJ2-5; D is uncertain. V shed 0 bases and J shed 6 bases, with 20 bases lying between them. The CDR3 is made up of 17 amino acids. The germline gives CDR1 MNHEY, CDR2 SMNVEV (reference sequence). The CDR3 nucleotides are TGTGCCAGCAGTTTATCCCCAAACAGCGCCCGGTTTAAGACCCAGTACTTC. It translates to CASSLSPNSARFKTQYF.

This chain joins TRBV4-1 and TRBJ1-5; D unclear. CDR1 and CDR2 from the germline V gene are MGHRA and YSYEKL. The CDR3 has 15 residues. V gave up 4 bases and J gave up 0 bases, with 10 bases separating them. CDR3 DNA: TGCGCCAGCAGCCCCAAGCACAATAGCAATCAGCCCCAGCATTTT. Encoded protein: CASSPKHNSNQPQHF.

The chain joins TRBV7-6 to TRBJ2-7; 7 bases align to TRBD2. Unmatched junction bases numbered 5, after V lost 3 bases and J lost 3 bases. CDR1 SGHVS and CDR2 FNYEAQ come from the germline V gene. The CDR3 runs 14 residues. For the CDR3, the DNA is TGTGCCAGCAGCTTGGCGCGGGGGAACTACGAGCAGTACTTC. Translated, it gives CASSLARGNYEQYF.

The CDR3, as DNA: TGCGCCAGCAGCCTCCAGGTCGACTCCTACAATGAGCAGTTCTTC. This translates into CASSLQVDSYNEQFF. This chain links TRBV4-3 with TRBJ2-1; D is undetermined. There are 15 residues in the CDR3. Trimming stripped 4 bases from V and 0 bases from J, with 10 bases between. Germline lookup yields CDR1 LGHNA and CDR2 YSLEER.

The CDR3 DNA reads as TGCGCCAGCAGCCTCAGTGAAACCGGGGAGCTGTTTTTT. This codes for CASSLSETGELFF. The chain joins TRBV4-3 to TRBJ2-2; D call uncertain. V lost 4 bases and J 5 bases, leaving 8 bases between the germline ends. Looked up from germline, CDR1 is LGHNA and CDR2 is YSLEER. The CDR3 runs to 13 residues.

The chain couples TRBV29-1 to TRBJ2-7; D ambiguous. In germline, CDR1 is SQVTM, CDR2 ANQGSEA. The CDR3 is 10 amino acids. Trimming removed 6 bases from V and 4 bases from J, with 7 bases in between. This chain's CDR3 is CSVVEYEQYF. For the CDR3, the DNA is TGCAGCGTCGTAGAATACGAGCAGTACTTC.

The chain uses TRBV19 and TRBJ2-2; a weak D match, TRBD1 (6 bases). Germline V gene sequence: CDR1 LNHDA, CDR2 SQIVND (reference sequence). With 7 bases removed from V and 1 base from J, the gap between germline ends came to 16 bases. This CDR3 is 16 amino acids long. The CDR3 protein is CASNPEGTQNTGELFF. The CDR3 DNA reads TGTGCCAGTAACCCCGAGGGGACACAGAACACCGGGGAGCTGTTTTTT.

This clone is medium-sized in the sample. The chain is built from TRBV25-1 and TRBJ2-1; D is unresolved. Germline V gene sequence: CDR1 MGHDK, CDR2 SYGVNS. The V end lost 4 bases, the J end lost 9 bases, and 10 bases lay between the germline ends. The CDR3 is 12 amino acids. DNA for the CDR3: TGTGCCAGCAGTGCGGTTCTATTTGAGCAGTTCTTC. It translates to CASSAVLFEQFF.

The table lists this clone with a count of one. The chain is built from TRBV12-3 or TRBV12-4 and TRBJ2-5; TRBD1 aligns across 10 bases. With V trimmed by 9 bases and J by 5 bases, 6 bases remained unmatched. CDR3 length: 13 amino acids. The CDR3, as DNA: TGTGCCAGTTCGACAGGGGGCTGGGAGACCCAGTACTTC. This codes for CASSTGGWETQYF.

The chain recombines TRBV7-9 with TRBJ2-7, with a tentative D call TRBD2 (5 bases). V was pared by 1 base and J by 3 bases, with 13 bases between. Germline loops: CDR1 SEHNR, CDR2 FQNEAQ (reference sequence). The CDR3 is 15 amino acids. The CDR3 DNA reads as TGTGCCAGCAGCTTAGAGTACAGAGGGTTCTACGAGCAGTACTTC. Its protein product is CASSLEYRGFYEQYF.

V is TRBV14 and J is TRBJ2-3; D is unresolved. The CDR3 contains 13 residues. Per germline, CDR1 SGHDN and CDR2 FVKESK. Trimming cost V 0 bases and J 5 bases, with 6 bases left between them. CDR3 DNA: TGTGCCAGCAGCCAAGATTCGTTAGATACGCAGTATTTT. It is translated as CASSQDSLDTQYF.

This clone was recorded only once. CDR3 loop: CASSYSKINGYTF. CDR3 nucleotides: TGTGCCAGCAGTTACTCGAAAATCAATGGCTACACCTTC. The chain carries TRBV6-2 or TRBV6-3 and TRBJ1-2; D gene uncertain. Germline loops: CDR1 MNHEY, CDR2 SVGEGT. CDR3 length: 13 amino acids. V was pared by 0 bases and J by 6 bases, with 8 bases between.

This sequence joins TRBV7-2 and TRBJ2-3; TRBD2 matches at 10 bases. Germline assignment: CDR1 SGHTA and CDR2 FQGNSA. CDR3 length equals 15 residues. V was clipped by 1 base and J by 4 bases; unmatched bases: 2. The CDR3 DNA follows: TGTGCCAGCAGCTTAGTAGCGGGGGGAGCAGATACGCAGTATTTT. It codes for CASSLVAGGADTQYF. The variable domain in full, completed from reference TRBV7-2 and TRBJ2-3, reads GAGVSQSPSNKVTEKGKDVELRCDPISGHTALYWYRQSLGQGLEFLIYFQGNSAPDKSGLPSDRFSAERTGGSVSTLTIQRTQQEDSAVYLCASSLVAGGADTQYFGPGTRLTVL.

This clone was detected only a few times. The rearrangement joins TRBV7-3 to TRBJ2-1; tentatively, D is TRBD2 (6 bases). The CDR3 totals 15 residues. Germline lookup yields CDR1 SGHTA and CDR2 FQGTGA. V was pared by 0 bases and J by 5 bases, with 11 bases between. The CDR3 reads CASSLTQRADNEQFF. The CDR3 coding sequence is TGTGCCAGCAGCTTAACCCAGCGGGCGGACAATGAGCAGTTCTTC. The full variable domain, rest sourced from reference TRBV7-3 and TRBJ2-1, is GAGVSQTPSNKVTEKGKYVELRCDPISGHTALYWYRQSLGQGPEFLIYFQGTGAADDSGLPNDRFFAVRPEGSVSTLKIQRTERGDSAVYLCASSLTQRADNEQFFGPGTRLTVL.

The rearrangement uses TRBV2 and TRBJ2-7, with D perhaps TRBD2 (6 bases). CDR3 length: 12 residues. Trimming removed 7 bases at V and 3 bases at J, with 10 bases between. CDR1 SNHLY and CDR2 FYNNEI come from the germline V gene. The CDR3 coding sequence is TGTGCCAGCATTCCCGGGGGCTACGAGCAGTACTTC. It specifies CASIPGGYEQYF.

The rearrangement joins TRBV10-1 to TRBJ2-7; tentatively, D is TRBD1 (5 bases). Germline V gene lookup returns CDR1 WNHNN and CDR2 SYGVQD (reference sequence). The CDR3 spans 15 residues. Trimming took off 7 bases at V and 0 bases at J, with 16 bases between the two ends. CDR3 region: CASKTHRPSSYEQYF. CDR3 in DNA: TGCGCCAGCAAAACCCACAGGCCGAGCTCCTACGAGCAGTACTTC.

This chain links TRBV2 with TRBJ2-3; TRBD2 agrees at 9 bases. The CDR3 loop spans 14 amino acids. CDR1 SNHLY and CDR2 FYNNEI come from the germline V gene. V shed 10 bases and J 0 bases; nucleotides not matched to a gene: 5. The DNA for the CDR3 is TGTGCCACCCAAGCGGGGGGAAGCACAGATACGCAGTATTTT. Protein sequence: CATQAGGSTDTQYF.